One T cell receptor beta chain is described in this entry. The antigen is undetermined. Patients between 18 and 65 years old had hyperthyroidism, newly diagnosed and lasting under 2 months. Clinical symptoms, serum thyroxine, TRAb, thyroid ultrasound and orbital computed tomography informed diagnoses. It was RNA transcripts that yielded the amplified TCR beta CDR3 regions. HTBI primers were employed in a first-round RT-PCR of the TCR CDR3. MiXCR, applied by TCRdb to the multiplex PCR reads, yields one record per CDR3 protein. In the table there are approximately 720,000 distinct CDR3 sequences, under 20% of which are singletons. This specimen comes from a study of T cells in Graves' hyperthyroidism and ophthalmopathy. Study overall: Peripheral blood was drawn at first diagnosis, prior to all treatment. Study outcomes and limitations: The majority of expanded thyroid clonotypes above 0.001 also appeared in blood.

Germline loops: CDR1 SEHNR, CDR2 FQNEAQ (reference sequence). This CDR3 contains 15 residues. V lost 4 bases, J lost 6 bases, and 4 bases stayed unmatched. The TCR sequence derives from a woman in her forties or fifties with Graves' hyperthyroidism that later progressed to Graves' ophthalmopathy. Sequences were obtained from blood. The J gene is TRBJ1-5, the V gene TRBV7-9, with TRBD1 matching 12 bases. In nucleotides, the CDR3 is TGTGCCAGCAGCTGGGGACAGGGGGCGGGTCAGCCCCAGCATTTT. Its translation: CASSWGQGAGQPQHF.